A selection of T cell receptor beta chains follows, all from one sample in a study of shared clonotypes between healthy human individuals. Profiling relied on immunoSEQ multiplex PCR, and the TCRdb table lists in-frame clones only, not all of them. Of about a million clones in the sample, 77% are singletons; the top ten hold 0.89%. The sequenced material came from memory CD4+ T cells from PBMCs. These receptors originate from a man younger than 35 in good health. Some clones in this sample may be carry-over from other donors' samples. Each CDR3 is given with its conserved first and last residue. Fields, in order: D gene, clone size, J gene, V gene, CDR3 DNA, CDR3 protein. A D gene is named only where the DNA matches it firmly. Size tells how often a clone was seen (once, few, many) or the class of an expanded clone, and some rows leave it out.

TRBD1,NA,TRBJ1-4,TRBV15,TGTGCCACCAGCAGGACCGGGACAGCAACTAATGAAAAACTGTTTTTT,CATSRTGTATNEKLFF
NA,NA,TRBJ2-5,TRBV9,TGTGCCAGCAGCGCCTCGGGAGGAGGACAGCAGGCGACCCAGTACTTC,CASSASGGGQQATQYF
TRBD1,NA,TRBJ1-3,TRBV11-2,TGTGCCAGCAGGGGAAATTGGGGACAGGTTGGAAACACCATATATTTT,CASRGNWGQVGNTIYF
TRBD1,NA,TRBJ1-3,TRBV5-6,TGTGCCAGCAGCTTGGCCGGACAGGGCTCTGGAAACACCATATATTTT,CASSLAGQGSGNTIYF
TRBD1,NA,TRBJ1-2,TRBV4-3,TGCGCCAGCAGCCAAGAAGGGCAGGGGGGCTATGGCTACACCTTC,CASSQEGQGGYGYTF
TRBD2,few,TRBJ2-7,TRBV28,TGTGCCAGCAGTTCCCAGAGTAGCGGGAAGACCCAATCCTACGAGCAGTACTTC,CASSSQSSGKTQSYEQYF
NA,NA,TRBJ2-7,TRBV29-1,TGCAGCGTTGGACGGAGAGACCTTCCTAGCTACGAGCAGTACTTC,CSVGRRDLPSYEQYF
NA,NA,TRBJ2-2,TRBV19,TGTGCCAGTGGAAGGGGTATGGACACCGGGGAGCTGTTTTTT,CASGRGMDTGELFF
TRBD2,NA,TRBJ2-1,TRBV7-3,TGTGCCAGCAGCTTAGGGACTAGCGGGAGGGAAGAGCAGTTCTTC,CASSLGTSGREEQFF
TRBD1,few,TRBJ2-1,TRBV11-3,TGTGCCAGCAGCCCCTTTAGGGACAGGTCCAATGAGCAGTTCTTC,CASSPFRDRSNEQFF
TRBD1,NA,TRBJ2-2,TRBV30,TGTGCCTGGATCGACAGGGCTCCTTTTACCGGGGAGCTGTTTTTT,CAWIDRAPFTGELFF
NA,NA,TRBJ2-2,TRBV7-9,TGTGCCAGCAGCTTAGGGGGAATAGGAGTCACCGGGGAGCTGTTTTTT,CASSLGGIGVTGELFF
NA,NA,TRBJ2-5,TRBV7-3,TGTGCCAGCAGCTCCTCGGGGGGCGCGGGTGAGACCCAGTACTTC,CASSSSGGAGETQYF
NA,NA,TRBJ2-3,TRBV7-9,TGTGCCAGCAGCTTCTTCCAGGGGGATACGCAGTATTTT,CASSFFQGDTQYF
NA,NA,TRBJ2-7,TRBV14,TGTGCCAGCAGCCAAGATCTAGTGCTCGAGCAGTACTTC,CASSQDLVLEQYF
TRBD1,NA,TRBJ2-3,TRBV27,TGTGCCAGCAGTTTATTACAGGGGGGCAGGTATACGCAGTATTTT,CASSLLQGGRYTQYF
TRBD1,NA,TRBJ2-7,TRBV5-1,TGCGCCAGCAGCTTGGCCGGGGACAGCTCCTACGAGCAGTACTTC,CASSLAGDSSYEQYF
TRBD1,NA,TRBJ2-2,TRBV7-9,TGTGCCAGCAGCACCCTCCGCGGGGGACAGGGGGCATACGGGGAGCTGTTTTTT,CASSTLRGGQGAYGELFF
NA,NA,TRBJ2-1,TRBV28,TGTGCCAGCAGTCTTAGACACAATGAGCAGTTCTTC,CASSLRHNEQFF
NA,NA,TRBJ1-1,TRBV18,TGTGCCAGCTCCGCGGGCTTGAACACTGAAGCTTTCTTT,CASSAGLNTEAFF
NA,NA,TRBJ2-3,TRBV2,TGTGCCAGCAGTGTGGCTACAGATACGCAGTATTTT,CASSVATDTQYF
NA,NA,TRBJ1-5,TRBV6-1,TGTGCCAGCAGTGACCTACATCAGCCCCAGCATTTT,CASSDLHQPQHF
NA,few,TRBJ1-1,TRBV28,TGTGCCAGCAGTTCTCCTCGACACCTCCTGAACACTGAAGCTTTCTTT,CASSSPRHLLNTEAFF
TRBD1,NA,TRBJ2-1,TRBV10-3,TGTGCCATCAGCGAGGGACAGGGCGGCAACAATGAGCAGTTCTTC,CAISEGQGGNNEQFF
NA,NA,TRBJ2-2,TRBV29-1,TGCAGCGTTGAGTCCTGGGGCGGGGAGCTGTTTTTT,CSVESWGGELFF
NA,few,TRBJ1-5,TRBV28,TGTGCCAGCAGTTTAAAGGCTTTTAGTCAGCCCCAGCATTTT,CASSLKAFSQPQHF
TRBD1,NA,TRBJ1-1,TRBV19,TGTGCCAGCACTCCTAGGAACAGGGGGCACGCTGAAGCTTTCTTT,CASTPRNRGHAEAFF
TRBD1,NA,TRBJ1-1,TRBV5-3,TGTGCCAGAAGCCATGACAGGGATGGAACTGAAGCTTTCTTT,CARSHDRDGTEAFF
NA,NA,TRBJ2-2,TRBV18,TGTGCCAGCTCACCCCTCCAGGGACGGCAGACCGGGGAGCTGTTTTTT,CASSPLQGRQTGELFF
TRBD1,NA,TRBJ1-2,TRBV6-5,TGTGCCAGCAGTTATTCGTCCGGGACAGGGTTCGGTGGCTACACCTTC,CASSYSSGTGFGGYTF
TRBD2,once,TRBJ2-3,TRBV7-9,TGTGCCAGCAGACTCACTAGCGGGAGGATCCCAGAAATACGAGATACGCAGTATTTT,CASRLTSGRIPEIRDTQYF
NA,once,TRBJ1-4,TRBV2,TGTGCCAGCAGTGATCAGGGTCTTAATGAAAAACTGTTTTTT,CASSDQGLNEKLFF
TRBD2,NA,TRBJ2-5,TRBV7-9,TGTGCCAGCAGTCCCCGAGCGGGAGTGGGGGAGACCCAGTACTTC,CASSPRAGVGETQYF
NA,NA,TRBJ1-5,TRBV7-9,TGTGCCAGCAGTATAGACGGCGATCAGCCCCAGCATTTT,CASSIDGDQPQHF
NA,few,TRBJ2-5,TRBV5-6,TGTGCCAGCAGTCAACAGGGATTGGAGACCCAGTACTTC,CASSQQGLETQYF
TRBD2,NA,TRBJ2-7,TRBV5-4,TGTGCCAGCAGCGTCAGCGGGAGCTCCTACGAGCAGTACTTC,CASSVSGSSYEQYF
TRBD1,NA,TRBJ2-4,TRBV5-1,TGCGCCAGCAGCGAGACAGGGACCAACATTCAGTACTTC,CASSETGTNIQYF
NA,NA,TRBJ2-5,TRBV28,TGTGCCAGCAGAGACTGGCGACGGCAGGGAGGAGAGACCCAGTACTTC,CASRDWRRQGGETQYF
NA,NA,TRBJ1-2,TRBV7-8,TGTGCCAGCAGCACTTTGACAGGCCGGTATGGCTACACCTTC,CASSTLTGRYGYTF
TRBD1,NA,TRBJ2-1,TRBV7-9,TGTGCCAGCAGCTTAGGCTCAGGGGGTGTGGTTGAGCAGTTCTTC,CASSLGSGGVVEQFF
NA,NA,TRBJ2-4,TRBV4-1,TGCGCCAGCAGCCAAATAATAAGGACCCGGGAGAACATTCAGTACTTC,CASSQIIRTRENIQYF
TRBD1,NA,TRBJ1-1,TRBV5-6,TGTGCCAGCAGCATCGACAGGGGGCAAGCTTTCTTT,CASSIDRGQAFF
NA,many,TRBJ2-7,TRBV19,TGTGCCAGTAGTGTACGACAGGGACTATACGAGCAGTACTTC,CASSVRQGLYEQYF
NA,NA,TRBJ2-1,TRBV7-2,TGTGCCAGCAGCTTCGGGTCCAATGAGCAGTTCTTC,CASSFGSNEQFF
NA,once,TRBJ2-7,TRBV2,TGTGCCAGCAGTGACATAGGAGGCAAGGGAGTGATTGAGCAGTACTTC,CASSDIGGKGVIEQYF
NA,few,TRBJ1-2,TRBV28,TGTGCCAGCAGTTTGGGGACGACCTATGGCTACACCTTC,CASSLGTTYGYTF
NA,once,TRBJ2-7,TRBV5-1,TGCGCCAGCAGCCAGTTAAACAGGGGAGGCTACGAGCAGTACTTC,CASSQLNRGGYEQYF
NA,many,TRBJ2-7,TRBV11-2,TGTGCCAGCAGCGAAGACGGCGGGTGGTACGAGCAGTACTTC,CASSEDGGWYEQYF
NA,NA,TRBJ1-1,TRBV7-2,TGTGCCAGCATGAGGGGGACCATGAACACTGAAGCTTTCTTT,CASMRGTMNTEAFF
NA,NA,TRBJ2-2,TRBV7-9,TGTGCCATCAAGGGGGGTAACACCGGGGAGCTGTTTTTT,CAIKGGNTGELFF
NA,NA,TRBJ1-2,TRBV5-4,TGTGCCAGCAGCTTAAACTCCCGGGGCTACACCTTC,CASSLNSRGYTF